The 20 T cell receptor beta chains below all came from one sample that was sequenced in a study of blood T cell repertoires in COVID-19. Libraries were prepared by immunoSEQ multiplex PCR; TCRdb keeps only in-frame clonotypes and omits some of them. The data contain about 180,000 clones, roughly 83% of them singletons. Specimen: peripheral blood. The receptor set was obtained from a human donor in a cohort sampled during active COVID-19.

The chain uses TRBV5-1 and TRBJ2-4; 8 nucleotides line up with TRBD2. Germline CDR1 SGHRS, CDR2 YFSETQ. The trim removed 1 base at V and 1 base at J, leaving 7 bases unmatched. The CDR3 has 17 residues. CDR3 nucleotide sequence: TGCGCCAGCAGCTTGCAGGCGGGAGGTGGGGCCAAAAACATTCAGTACTTC. Translation: CASSLQAGGGAKNIQYF.

The gene calls are TRBV5-6 and TRBJ2-2, with 10 bases identical to TRBD1. The CDR3 is 18 residues long. The ends lost 1 base at V and 7 bases at J; junction bases unmatched: 13. Germline V lookup: CDR1 SGHDT, CDR2 YYEEEE. The CDR3 region is CASSLPSWGTGVSGELFF. CDR3 in DNA: TGTGCCAGCAGCTTGCCCTCTTGGGGGACAGGGGTCAGCGGGGAGCTGTTTTTT.

The chain is built from TRBV19 and TRBJ1-1; TRBD1 matches at 11 bases. CDR1 is LNHDA and CDR2 is SQIVND in the germline V gene (reference sequence). With 5 bases clipped from V and 1 base from J, the junction kept 6 bases outside the gene matches. The CDR3 has 16 residues. This CDR3 reads CASSPGTGGRNTEAFF. In DNA, the CDR3 is TGTGCCAGTAGTCCCGGGACAGGGGGTCGGAACACTGAAGCTTTCTTT.

CDR3 loop: CASSRTGDSGNTIYF. The CDR3 bases are TGTGCCAGCAGCCGAACAGGGGATTCTGGAAACACCATATATTTT. The chain couples TRBV3-1 (or the pseudogene TRBV3-2) to TRBJ1-3, with TRBD1 matching over 7 bases. CDR1 LGHDT and CDR2 YNNKEL come from the germline V gene (reference sequence). This CDR3 has 15 amino acids. V lost 4 bases to trimming and J lost 1 base; unmatched junction nucleotides: 4.

The DNA of the CDR3 is TGTGCCAGCAGCGTCGCTAGCGCGGCCTACGAGCAGTACTTC. It translates to CASSVASAAYEQYF. V gene TRBV9 combines with J gene TRBJ2-7, with a tentative D call TRBD2 (6 bases). The CDR3 has 14 residues. The V gene's germline CDR1 is SGDLS and CDR2 YYNGEE. Trimming left V 2 bases short and J 2 bases short, with 11 bases between.

The chain recombines TRBV5-4 with TRBJ2-1, with 7 positions matching TRBD2. CDR3 length: 15 residues. Germline CDR1 is SGHNT and CDR2 is YYREEE (reference sequence). The V segment lost 0 bases and the J segment 5 bases; nucleotides outside the gene matches: 5. CDR3 in DNA: TGTGCCAGCAGCTTGGAGTACAGCGGGGACAATGAGCAGTTCTTC. Protein sequence: CASSLEYSGDNEQFF.

This clone appeared a few times. The chain couples TRBV11-1 to TRBJ2-7; D is uncertain. The CDR3 loop spans 13 amino acids. Per germline, CDR1 SGHAT and CDR2 FQDESV (reference sequence). The V end lost 5 bases, the J end lost 0 bases, and 8 bases lay between the germline ends. DNA of the CDR3: TGTGCCAGCAGCCACGGTGGCTCCTACGAGCAGTACTTC. It codes for CASSHGGSYEQYF.

V usage is TRBV7-2 and J usage is TRBJ2-5; 8 nucleotides line up with TRBD1. There are 14 residues in the CDR3. Germline V gene lookup returns CDR1 SGHTA and CDR2 FQGNSA. The junction had 7 bases not matched to a gene; V was cut back by 3 bases and J by 7 bases. CDR3 coding DNA: TGTGCCAGCAGCTTGCAGACAGGGGCGGTGACCCAGTACTTC. Protein: CASSLQTGAVTQYF.

This clone was seen once. The CDR3 is CASSLAGRSRSNTGELFF. The DNA of the CDR3 is TGTGCCAGCAGCTTGGCCGGAAGGAGCCGTTCGAACACCGGGGAGCTGTTTTTT. This chain uses TRBV5-6 with TRBJ2-2; no reliable D call. Trimming removed 0 bases at V and 0 bases at J, with 15 bases between. The CDR3 consists of 18 residues. Per germline, CDR1 SGHDT and CDR2 YYEEEE.

J is TRBJ1-3 and V is TRBV5-5; no definite D call. The V end was cut by 0 bases, the J end by 0 bases, with 4 bases between. The germline gives CDR1 SGHKS, CDR2 YYEKEE (reference sequence). This CDR3 region has 14 residues. CDR3 loop: CASSLGSSGNTIYF. CDR3 bases: TGTGCCAGCAGCTTGGGTAGCTCTGGAAACACCATATATTTT.

The V call is TRBV7-9, the J call TRBJ2-5; TRBD2 matches at 9 bases. Unmatched junction bases numbered 5, after V lost 0 bases and J lost 3 bases. From germline, CDR1 is SEHNR and CDR2 FQNEAQ (reference sequence). The CDR3 sequence is 16 residues long. Written as DNA, the CDR3 is TGTGCCAGCAGCTTAGCGGGCGGGGGGGCCGAAGAGACCCAGTACTTC. It translates to CASSLAGGGAEETQYF.

This clone was seen a few times. V gene TRBV7-2 combines with J gene TRBJ2-1; 9 bases align to TRBD1. The CDR3 contains 15 residues. Germline V CDR1 and CDR2: SGHTA, FQGNSA. V lost 5 bases, J lost 4 bases, and 6 bases stayed unmatched. CDR3 region: CASSATGQGYNEQFF. The CDR3 bases are TGTGCCAGCAGCGCCACGGGACAGGGATACAATGAGCAGTTCTTC.

This clone was seen once. This chain joins TRBV15 and TRBJ2-5; TRBD2 matches 9 bases. Per germline, CDR1 LNHNV and CDR2 YYDKDF (reference sequence). CDR3 length equals 15 residues. The trim removed 3 bases at V and 1 base at J, leaving 3 bases unmatched. CDR3 loop: CATSRAGGTQETQYF. DNA of the CDR3: TGTGCCACCAGCAGGGCGGGGGGGACCCAAGAGACCCAGTACTTC. The full variable domain, completed using reference TRBV15 and TRBJ2-5, is DAMVIQNPRYQVTQFGKPVTLSCSQTLNHNVMYWYQQKSSQAPKLLFHYYDKDFNNEADTPDNFQSRRPNTSFCFLDIRSPGLGDTAMYLCATSRAGGTQETQYFGPGTRLLVL.

The chain carries TRBV12-3 or TRBV12-4 and TRBJ2-7; tentative D call: TRBD1 (5 bases). The CDR3 runs to 13 residues. V was pared by 1 base and J by 6 bases, with 10 bases between. CDR3 in DNA: TGTGCCAGCAGTTTAGGACAGTCCCCCGAGCAGTACTTC. Its protein is CASSLGQSPEQYF.

The chain has TRBV19 and TRBJ1-5; D unclear. Germline CDR1 reads LNHDA; CDR2 reads SQIVND (reference sequence). There are 16 residues in the CDR3. The ends were cut back, 5 bases at V and 3 bases at J, with 17 bases in the middle. CDR3 sequence: CASSGEDQSLNQPQHF. CDR3 nucleotide sequence: TGTGCCAGTAGTGGAGAAGACCAAAGCCTCAATCAGCCCCAGCATTTT.

The J gene is TRBJ1-2, the V gene TRBV5-1; D ambiguous. Trimming shortened V by 0 bases and J by 8 bases, and 11 bases separated the two germline ends. The CDR3 spans 13 residues. CDR1 SGHRS and CDR2 YFSETQ come from the germline V gene. CDR3 loop: CASSLDSWFGYTF. CDR3 bases: TGCGCCAGCAGCTTGGACAGCTGGTTCGGCTACACCTTC.

V gene TRBV5-1 combines with J gene TRBJ2-1; TRBD2 matches at 7 bases. The germline V gene has CDR1 SGHRS and CDR2 YFSETQ. This CDR3 has 15 residues. V shed 0 bases, J shed 8 bases, and the junction held 8 bases outside the gene matches. The CDR3 coding sequence is TGCGCCAGCAGCTTGGCGACTAGCCTAATCGATGAGCAGTTCTTC. Translated, it gives CASSLATSLIDEQFF.

J is TRBJ2-7 and V is TRBV25-1, with TRBD2 matching over 7 bases. Losses at the gene ends were 5 bases for V and 3 bases for J; bases not matched to a gene: 7. Germline CDR1 MGHDK, CDR2 SYGVNS. The CDR3 has 14 residues. CDR3 nucleotide sequence: TGTGCCAGCAGTCTAATGGGGGGGAACTACGAGCAGTACTTC. Amino acid sequence: CASSLMGGNYEQYF.

The V call is TRBV10-3, the J call TRBJ2-7; 11 nucleotides line up with TRBD2. CDR1 and CDR2 from the germline V gene are ENHRY and SYGVKD. This CDR3 has 14 residues. With 5 bases clipped from V and 7 bases from J, the junction kept 7 bases outside the gene matches. Here the CDR3 reads CAISSSGGAKEQYF. As DNA, the CDR3 is TGTGCCATCAGTAGTAGCGGGGGGGCGAAAGAGCAGTACTTC.

V usage is TRBV29-1 and J usage is TRBJ2-3, with D hard to call. V lost 4 bases, J lost 1 base, and 15 bases lay in between. The germline V gene encodes CDR1 SQVTM and CDR2 ANQGSEA. The CDR3 has 15 residues. The CDR3 sequence is CSVGESTQRTDTQYF. In DNA form, the CDR3 reads TGCAGCGTTGGAGAAAGCACCCAACGCACAGATACGCAGTATTTT.